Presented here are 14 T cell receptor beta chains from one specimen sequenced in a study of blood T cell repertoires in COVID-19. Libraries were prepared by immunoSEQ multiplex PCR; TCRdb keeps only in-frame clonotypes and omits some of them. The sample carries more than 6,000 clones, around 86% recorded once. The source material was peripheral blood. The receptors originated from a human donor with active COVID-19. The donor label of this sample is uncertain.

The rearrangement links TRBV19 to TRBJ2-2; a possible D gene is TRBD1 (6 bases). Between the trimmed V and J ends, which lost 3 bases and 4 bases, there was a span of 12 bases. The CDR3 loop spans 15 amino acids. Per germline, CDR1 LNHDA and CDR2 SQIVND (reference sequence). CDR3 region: CASSIWSGATGELFF. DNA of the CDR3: TGTGCCAGTAGTATCTGGTCAGGGGCCACCGGGGAGCTGTTTTTT. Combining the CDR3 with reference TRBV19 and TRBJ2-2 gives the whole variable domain DGGITQSPKYLFRKEGQNVTLSCEQNLNHDAMYWYRQDPGQGLRLIYYSQIVNDFQKGDIAEGYSVSREKKESFPLTVTSAQKNPTAFYLCASSIWSGATGELFFGEGSRLTVL.

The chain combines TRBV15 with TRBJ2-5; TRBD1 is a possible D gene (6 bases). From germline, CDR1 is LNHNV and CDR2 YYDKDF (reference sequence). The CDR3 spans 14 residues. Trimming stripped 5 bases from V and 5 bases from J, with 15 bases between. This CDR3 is CATSPGGPLETQYF. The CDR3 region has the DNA TGTGCCACCAGCCCTGGGGGCCCTCTGGAGACCCAGTACTTC.

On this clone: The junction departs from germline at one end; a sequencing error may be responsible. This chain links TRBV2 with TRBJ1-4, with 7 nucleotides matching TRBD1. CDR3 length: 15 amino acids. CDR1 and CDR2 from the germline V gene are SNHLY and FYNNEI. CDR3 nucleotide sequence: TGTGCCAGCAGTGAACGGGACAGTAAGGGGGTTATTTGGATTTTT. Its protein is CASSERDSKGVIWIF.

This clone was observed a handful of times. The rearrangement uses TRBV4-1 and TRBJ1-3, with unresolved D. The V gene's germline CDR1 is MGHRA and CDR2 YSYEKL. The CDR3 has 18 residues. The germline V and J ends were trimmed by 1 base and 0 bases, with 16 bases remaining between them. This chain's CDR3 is CASSQGVAGLISGNTIYF. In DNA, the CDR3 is TGCGCCAGCAGCCAAGGGGTCGCAGGACTGATCTCTGGAAACACCATATATTTT.

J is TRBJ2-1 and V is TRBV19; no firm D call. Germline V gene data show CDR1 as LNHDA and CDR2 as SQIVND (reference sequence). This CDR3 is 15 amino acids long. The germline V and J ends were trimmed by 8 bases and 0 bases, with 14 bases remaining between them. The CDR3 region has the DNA TGTGCCAGTCGTCTGGCCTTCGCCTCCTACAATGAGCAGTTCTTC. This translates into CASRLAFASYNEQFF.

The CDR3 DNA follows: TGCGCCAGCAGCCGGACACAGGGGAACCCTTGGGATGAGCAGTTCTTC. Protein: CASSRTQGNPWDEQFF. V and J are TRBV4-3 and TRBJ2-1, with 7 bases matching TRBD1. The trim removed 4 bases at V and 8 bases at J, leaving 14 bases unmatched. CDR3 length: 16 amino acids. Germline V gene lookup returns CDR1 LGHNA and CDR2 YSLEER.

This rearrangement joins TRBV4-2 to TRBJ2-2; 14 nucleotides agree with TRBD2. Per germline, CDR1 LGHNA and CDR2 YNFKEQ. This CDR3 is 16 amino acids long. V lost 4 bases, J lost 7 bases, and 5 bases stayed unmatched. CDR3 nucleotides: TGTGCCAGCAGCCGGGGACTAGCGGGAGAGGGCGGGGAGCTGTTTTTT. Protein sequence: CASSRGLAGEGGELFF.

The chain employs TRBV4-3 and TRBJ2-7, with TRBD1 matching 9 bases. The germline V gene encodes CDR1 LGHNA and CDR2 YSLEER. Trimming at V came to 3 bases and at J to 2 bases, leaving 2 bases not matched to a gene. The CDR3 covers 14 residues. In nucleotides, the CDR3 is TGCGCCAGCAGCCAGGACAGGGGAACCTACGAGCAGTACTTC. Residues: CASSQDRGTYEQYF.

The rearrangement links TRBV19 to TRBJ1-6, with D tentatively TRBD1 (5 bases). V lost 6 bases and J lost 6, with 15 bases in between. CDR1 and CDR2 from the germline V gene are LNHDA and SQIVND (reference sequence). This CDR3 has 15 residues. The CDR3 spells CASRFQGSANSPLHF. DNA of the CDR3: TGTGCCAGTAGATTCCAGGGAAGTGCTAATTCACCCCTCCACTTT.

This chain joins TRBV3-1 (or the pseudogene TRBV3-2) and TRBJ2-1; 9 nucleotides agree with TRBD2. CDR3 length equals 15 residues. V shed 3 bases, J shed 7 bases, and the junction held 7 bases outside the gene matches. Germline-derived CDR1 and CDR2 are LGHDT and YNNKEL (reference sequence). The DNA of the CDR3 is TGTGCCAGCAGCCATAGCGGGGGTACACTAAATGAGCAGTTCTTC. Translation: CASSHSGGTLNEQFF.

In DNA, the CDR3 is TGTGCCAGCAGTCGGACAGACTTTGCTGGCACAGATACGCAGTATTTT. Protein product: CASSRTDFAGTDTQYF. The chain links TRBV6-2 or TRBV6-3 to TRBJ2-3, with D maybe TRBD1 (6 bases). The V and J ends lost 5 bases and 1 base respectively, with 16 bases between them. The CDR3 has 16 amino acids. Germline V gene data show CDR1 as MNHEY and CDR2 as SVGEGT.

CDR3 sequence (DNA): TGTGCCAGCAGCTTGGAGGACAGGGGCTTTTACGAGCAGTACTTC. Protein: CASSLEDRGFYEQYF. The rearrangement links TRBV5-8 to TRBJ2-7; 9 nucleotides align to TRBD1. Losses at the gene ends were 0 bases for V and 4 bases for J; bases not matched to a gene: 5. The CDR3 totals 15 residues. Germline CDR1 and CDR2: SGHTS and YDEGEE.

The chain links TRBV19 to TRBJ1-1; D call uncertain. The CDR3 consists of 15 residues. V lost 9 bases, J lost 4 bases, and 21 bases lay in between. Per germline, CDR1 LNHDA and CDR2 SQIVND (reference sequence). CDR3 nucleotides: TGTGCCAGCCAAAGCCGGGAAGGGCGGGGCACTGAAGCTTTCTTT. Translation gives CASQSREGRGTEAFF.

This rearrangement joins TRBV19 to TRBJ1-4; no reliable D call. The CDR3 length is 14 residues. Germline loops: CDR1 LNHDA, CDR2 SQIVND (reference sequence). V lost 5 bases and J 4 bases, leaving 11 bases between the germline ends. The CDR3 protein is CASSSVTLNEKLFF. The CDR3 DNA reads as TGTGCCAGTAGTTCGGTTACGCTTAATGAAAAACTGTTTTTT.